Sequencing of this T cell receptor beta chain was carried out in a study of T cell responses to AZD1222 COVID-19 vaccine. Some clones are missing from TCRdb's copy, which holds only in-frame ones; the method was immunoSEQ multiplex PCR. The table lists some 200,000 clones, about 94% of them singletons, with over 1.5% in the top ten. The germline CDR1 and CDR2 sequences are GTSNPN and SVGIG (reference sequence). The CDR3 contains 15 residues. With 2 bases removed from V and 7 bases from J, the gap between germline ends came to 15 bases. The chain employs TRBV30 and TRBJ1-6, with D possibly TRBD1 on 6 matching bases. The specimen was peripheral blood, collected 28 days after the second dose of the MenACWY control vaccine. This sequence was found in an adult who received the MenACWY meningococcal vaccine as a control. The CDR3: CAWSPQQGKNSPLHF. The CDR3 DNA is TGTGCCTGGAGTCCCCAGCAGGGGAAAAATTCACCCCTCCACTTT.